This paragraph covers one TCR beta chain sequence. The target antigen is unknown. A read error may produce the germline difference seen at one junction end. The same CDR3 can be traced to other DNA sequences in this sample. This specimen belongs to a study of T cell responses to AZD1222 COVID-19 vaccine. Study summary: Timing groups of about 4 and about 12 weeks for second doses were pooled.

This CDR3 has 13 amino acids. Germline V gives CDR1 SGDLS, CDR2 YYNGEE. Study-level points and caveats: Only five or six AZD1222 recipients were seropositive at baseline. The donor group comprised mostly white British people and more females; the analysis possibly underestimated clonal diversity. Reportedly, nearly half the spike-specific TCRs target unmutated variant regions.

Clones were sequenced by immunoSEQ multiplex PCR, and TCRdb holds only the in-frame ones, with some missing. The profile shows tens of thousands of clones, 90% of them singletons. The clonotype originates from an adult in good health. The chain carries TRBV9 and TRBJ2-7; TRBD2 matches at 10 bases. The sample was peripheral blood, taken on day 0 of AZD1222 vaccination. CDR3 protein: CASSVASGSEQYF. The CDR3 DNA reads TGTGCCAGTAGCGTAGCTAGCGGGAGCGAGCAGTACTTC.